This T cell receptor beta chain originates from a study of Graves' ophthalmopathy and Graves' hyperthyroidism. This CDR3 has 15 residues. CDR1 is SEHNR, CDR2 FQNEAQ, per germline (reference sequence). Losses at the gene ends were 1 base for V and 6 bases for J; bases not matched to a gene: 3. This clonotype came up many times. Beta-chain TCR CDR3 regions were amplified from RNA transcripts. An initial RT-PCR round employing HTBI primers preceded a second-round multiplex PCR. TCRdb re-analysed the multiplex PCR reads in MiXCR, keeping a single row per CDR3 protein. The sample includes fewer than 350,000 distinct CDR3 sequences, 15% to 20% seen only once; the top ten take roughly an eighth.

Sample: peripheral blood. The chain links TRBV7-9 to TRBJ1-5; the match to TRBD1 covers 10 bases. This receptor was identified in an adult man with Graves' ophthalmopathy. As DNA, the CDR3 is TGTGCCAGCAGCTTAGGGGGGACAGGGGTTCAGCCCCAGCATTTT. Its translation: CASSLGGTGVQPQHF.